This T cell receptor beta chain was recorded in a study of T cells after posttransplantation cyclophosphamide. The study, taken as a whole, reports: TRB clonality was highly associated with recipient CMV seropositivity and reactivation. Blood and skin or GI T cell repertoires showed limited TRB overlap. Donor CD8+ memory clones often dominated recipient blood repertoires at later times.

The junction had 2 bases not matched to a gene; V was cut back by 4 bases and J by 3 bases. Germline CDR1 is SEHNR and CDR2 is FQNEAQ (reference sequence). CDR3 length: 15 amino acids. The data were produced by immunoSEQ multiplex PCR, yet TCRdb's version contains in-frame clones alone and is incomplete. The sample includes around 17,000 clones, less than 85% seen only once; the top ten take under 30%. Regarding this clone: Its antigen is not identified.

Sampled 1 year posttransplant, controls received myeloablative marrow transplants, methotrexate and a calcineurin inhibitor. The rearrangement joins TRBV7-9 to TRBJ2-3; 12 nucleotides agree with TRBD2. The sequenced sample was PBMCs, obtained after allogeneic stem cell transplant with calcineurin inhibitor and methotrexate. The origin of this receptor is a female patient aged 18-29 years who received an allogeneic stem cell transplant from an unrelated donor, was CMV-positive, and had acute and chronic GVHD. The graft donor may have contributed some T cells. The CDR3: CASSSSGRATDTQYF. Written as DNA, the CDR3 is TGTGCCAGCAGCTCTAGCGGGAGGGCGACAGATACGCAGTATTTT.